The subject of this entry is one T cell receptor beta chain. The target antigen is unknown. CDR1 and CDR2 (germline): MGHDK, SYGVNS. The CDR3 totals 15 residues. Trimming removed 8 bases from V and 1 base from J, with 17 bases in between. Template material for amplifying TCR beta CDR3 regions consisted of RNA transcripts. RT-PCR in the first round (using the HTBI primer set) targeted the TCR CDR3. MiXCR was run by TCRdb on the multiplex PCR reads, yielding one entry per CDR3 protein. The repertoire has hundreds of thousands of distinct CDR3 sequences, roughly 50% of them found once; the top ten carry 8.2%. Researchers barred patients who had uncontrolled infection, other autoimmune disease, pregnancy or lactation. This record belongs to a study of T cells in Graves' hyperthyroidism and ophthalmopathy. Whole-study results and caveats: Most thyroid clonotypes expanded above 0.001 appeared in blood too.

The chain joins TRBV25-1 to TRBJ1-1, with D uncertain. The source is a woman under 30 with Graves' hyperthyroidism. What was sequenced was peripheral blood or thyroid tissue (not recorded which). In DNA, the CDR3 is TGTGCCAGCTCACCACCGAGTCCGAGGAACACTGAAGCTTTCTTT. It encodes CASSPPSPRNTEAFF.